A single sample gave rise to the 22 T cell receptor beta chains below, sequenced in a study of blood T cells in healthy people across ages. For the second PCR, which ran for about 7 to 11 cycles, a sample-barcoded 5' primer and a J-beta primer mix were used. TCRdb called the 5' RACE reads again in MiXCR, with one record for every CDR3 protein. The table has under 800,000 distinct CDR3 sequences, roughly 20% seen once. Sequences were obtained from blood. Receptors originate from a man aged 65-85 years in good health.

This clonotype was detected a few times. This chain connects TRBV12-3 or TRBV12-4 to TRBJ2-1; 12 bases are a match to TRBD1. The CDR3 contains 15 residues. Losses at the gene ends were 6 bases for V and 5 bases for J; bases not matched to a gene: 5. The chain's CDR3 is CASRPGTGGHNEQFF. The CDR3 nucleotides are TGTGCCAGCAGACCCGGGACAGGGGGCCACAATGAGCAGTTCTTC.

This clonotype showed up just a few times. The CDR3 sequence is CAISVSGETQYF. The CDR3 DNA sequence: TGTGCCATCAGTGTTAGCGGAGAGACCCAGTACTTC. The chain has TRBV10-3 and TRBJ2-5; perhaps TRBD2 as D (6 bases). This CDR3 is built from 12 residues. Germline lookup yields CDR1 ENHRY and CDR2 SYGVKD. Trimming removed 4 bases at V and 4 bases at J, with 7 bases between.

This clonotype was seen only a few times. The V and J genes are TRBV12-3 or TRBV12-4 and TRBJ1-2; D call uncertain. This CDR3 region has 15 residues. V dropped 3 bases and J dropped 0 bases, with 11 bases sitting between them. The DNA for the CDR3 is TGTGCCAGCAGTTTTTATCGGGAAGCTAACTATGGCTACACCTTC. The encoded protein is CASSFYREANYGYTF.

This clonotype was detected only a few times. This chain connects TRBV11-2 to TRBJ1-5; the match to TRBD1 covers 11 bases. Germline V gene data show CDR1 as SGHAT and CDR2 as FQNNGV. J gave up 6 bases and V 5 bases, and 6 bases lay outside the gene matches. CDR3 size: 15 residues. The CDR3 is CASSVTDRGLQPQHF. The CDR3 bases are TGTGCCAGCAGCGTAACGGACAGGGGGCTTCAGCCCCAGCATTTT.

This clonotype was recorded many times. The chain carries TRBV18 and TRBJ2-7; D tentatively reads TRBD1 or TRBD2 (6 bases each). CDR3 size: 16 residues. With 0 bases removed from V and 1 base from J, the gap between germline ends came to 13 bases. Germline CDR1 KGHSH, CDR2 LQKENI. The CDR3 sequence is CASSPPEGGGSYEQYF. DNA of the CDR3: TGTGCCAGCTCACCACCTGAGGGGGGTGGGTCCTACGAGCAGTACTTC.

A few counts support this clonotype. The chain couples TRBV11-2 to TRBJ2-1; 10 bases align to TRBD2. Matching the DNA end better, TRBJ2-7 makes the J call doubtful. CDR3 size: 15 residues. The germline gives CDR1 SGHAT, CDR2 FQNNGV. The CDR3 DNA sequence: TGTGCCAGCCACGCGTTAGCGGGAGGCCCCTACGAGCAGTACTTC. Its protein is CASHALAGGPYEQYF.

This clonotype showed up many times. V gene TRBV6-5 combines with J gene TRBJ2-7; 9 nucleotides agree with TRBD1. The CDR3 is made up of 16 amino acids. The V segment lost 4 bases and the J segment 0 bases; nucleotides outside the gene matches: 7. The germline gives CDR1 MNHEY, CDR2 SVGAGI. The CDR3, as DNA: TGTGCCAGCAGTTTAGAACGGACAGGGGTCTCCTACGAGCAGTACTTC. Translating gives CASSLERTGVSYEQYF.

The rearrangement uses TRBV24-1 and TRBJ2-1; the D gene could be TRBD1 or TRBD2 (5 bases each). Trimming removed 1 base at V and 12 bases at J, with 27 bases between. This CDR3 has 18 residues. Germline V gene lookup returns CDR1 KGHDR and CDR2 SFDVKD. For the CDR3, the DNA is TGTGCCACCAGTGATTTCCCGACCCGGGGCCCAGCTCAGGTGGGGCAGTTCTTC. It specifies CATSDFPTRGPAQVGQFF.

This clonotype was seen ten or more times. V usage is TRBV7-9 and J usage is TRBJ1-1, with D possibly matching TRBD1 (6 bases). CDR3 length equals 12 residues. The ends were cut back, 5 bases at V and 10 bases at J, with 14 bases in the middle. Per germline, CDR1 SEHNR and CDR2 FQNEAQ (reference sequence). CDR3 in amino acids: CASSPLGGAAFF. Here the CDR3 DNA reads TGTGCCAGCAGCCCTTTAGGGGGTGCAGCTTTCTTT.

This clonotype was detected ten times or more. CDR3 in amino acids: CASSRLSNGADEQYF. For the CDR3, the DNA is TGCGCCAGCAGCCGTCTCTCAAACGGGGCCGACGAGCAGTACTTC. The chain recombines TRBV4-1 with TRBJ2-7; D possibly matches TRBD1 or TRBD2 (5 bases each). The CDR3 contains 15 residues. Germline V CDR1 and CDR2: MGHRA, YSYEKL. V was shortened by 4 bases and J by 5 bases, with 18 bases between the two germline ends.

The gene calls are TRBV12-3 or TRBV12-4 and TRBJ2-2, with 9 bases matching TRBD2. The CDR3 spans 16 residues. V shed 3 bases and J 1 base; nucleotides not matched to a gene: 3. The CDR3 is CASSFGTSLNTGELFF. CDR3 in DNA: TGTGCCAGCAGTTTCGGGACTAGCCTGAACACCGGGGAGCTGTTTTTT.

The rearrangement uses TRBV5-1 and TRBJ2-1; 10 bases fit TRBD1. The CDR3 length is 15 residues. V was pared by 5 bases and J by 5 bases, with 7 bases of the junction left unmatched. CDR1 is SGHRS, CDR2 YFSETQ, per germline. The CDR3 protein is CASRRQGAGDNEQFF. CDR3 sequence (DNA): TGCGCCAGCAGACGACAGGGGGCTGGTGACAATGAGCAGTTCTTC.

The genes are TRBV4-3 and TRBJ2-7; D uncertain. This CDR3 is built from 15 residues. CDR1 and CDR2 (germline): LGHNA, YSLEER. Trimming shortened V by 0 bases and J by 5 bases, and 14 bases separated the two germline ends. The DNA of the CDR3 is TGCGCCAGCAGCCAAGATCGGAGCGAATGGAACGAGCAGTACTTC. It translates to CASSQDRSEWNEQYF.

This clonotype was counted between two and nine times. V and J are TRBV2 and TRBJ2-3, with TRBD2 matching over 7 bases. CDR3 length: 12 amino acids. In germline, CDR1 is SNHLY, CDR2 FYNNEI. V lost 11 bases, J lost 3 bases, and 5 bases stayed unmatched. The DNA for the CDR3 is TGTGCCGGCGGGAGTAAAACAGATACGCAGTATTTT. It yields the protein CAGGSKTDTQYF.

This clonotype was detected a few times. The V and J genes are TRBV7-9 and TRBJ1-1; D remains ambiguous. V was cut by 1 base and J by 6 bases, with 6 bases left in between. Germline lookup yields CDR1 SEHNR and CDR2 FQNEAQ (reference sequence). The CDR3 sequence is 12 residues long. In DNA form, the CDR3 reads TGTGCCAGCAGCTTAGAAACCTCTGAAGCTTTCTTT. Its protein product is CASSLETSEAFF.

This clonotype was found a few times. This CDR3 is CASSLDPRDYGYTF. In nucleotides, the CDR3 is TGTGCCAGCAGTTTAGATCCCAGGGACTATGGCTACACCTTC. V usage is TRBV28 and J usage is TRBJ1-2, with a possible D match to TRBD1 (5 bases). Trimming removed 2 bases at V and 3 bases at J, with 10 bases between. The CDR3 is made up of 14 amino acids. The germline V gene encodes CDR1 MDHEN and CDR2 SYDVKM.

This clonotype was observed a few times. The chain uses TRBV20-1 and TRBJ1-5; D is uncertain. The CDR3 loop spans 15 amino acids. Germline V CDR1 and CDR2: DFQATT, SNEGSKA (reference sequence). V lost 0 bases, J lost 5 bases, and 14 bases lay in between. The CDR3 DNA follows: TGCAGTGCTAGAGATGGGCAGCCCGGGTATCAGCCCCAGCATTTT. As protein: CSARDGQPGYQPQHF.

This clonotype was seen a handful of times. This chain connects TRBV6-6 to TRBJ1-2; perhaps TRBD1 as D (5 bases). CDR1 is MNHNY and CDR2 is SVGAGI in the germline V gene (reference sequence). Trimming took 1 base from V and 7 from J, leaving 10 bases between them. CDR3 length: 13 residues. As DNA, the CDR3 is TGTGCCAGCAGTTACTTGGGGGAGACTGGCTACACCTTC. Amino acid sequence: CASSYLGETGYTF.

This clonotype was counted a few times. This rearrangement joins TRBV2 to TRBJ2-2, with 12 bases that match TRBD2. With 6 bases clipped from V and 3 bases from J, the junction kept 2 bases outside the gene matches. Germline V gene lookup returns CDR1 SNHLY and CDR2 FYNNEI. The CDR3 length is 15 residues. The CDR3 region is CASRRLAGDTGELFF. CDR3 in DNA: TGTGCCAGCAGACGACTAGCGGGAGACACCGGGGAGCTGTTTTTT. The full variable domain, with the rest looked up from reference TRBV2 and TRBJ2-2, is EPEVTQTPSHQVTQMGQEVILRCVPISNHLYFYWYRQILGQKVEFLVSFYNNEISEKSEIFDDQFSVERPDGSNFTLKIRSTKLEDSAMYFCASRRLAGDTGELFFGEGSRLTVL.

This chain's CDR3 is CASGASGGSYNEQFF. The CDR3 nucleotides are TGTGCTAGTGGGGCTAGCGGGGGCTCCTACAATGAGCAGTTCTTC. The chain couples TRBV12-5 to TRBJ2-1; 10 nucleotides match TRBD2. This CDR3 has 15 amino acids. Germline CDR1 LGHNT, CDR2 FRNRAP. V shed 6 bases, J shed 0 bases, and the junction held 2 bases outside the gene matches.

This clonotype came up a few times. The chain recombines TRBV12-3 or TRBV12-4 with TRBJ2-2, with no clear D. The CDR3 consists of 14 residues. The V and J ends lost 5 bases and 2 bases respectively, with 9 bases between them. CDR3 protein: CASSLPKNTGELFF. CDR3 in DNA: TGTGCCAGCAGTCTACCAAAAAACACCGGGGAGCTGTTTTTT.

V and J are TRBV7-9 and TRBJ1-4; D is possibly TRBD1 (6 bases). The CDR3 contains 15 residues. Per germline, CDR1 SEHNR and CDR2 FQNEAQ (reference sequence). Trimming took 5 bases from V and 4 from J, leaving 14 bases between them. The CDR3 protein is CASSDTGRGNEKLFF. The CDR3 DNA reads as TGTGCCAGCAGCGATACAGGGAGGGGTAATGAAAAACTGTTTTTT.